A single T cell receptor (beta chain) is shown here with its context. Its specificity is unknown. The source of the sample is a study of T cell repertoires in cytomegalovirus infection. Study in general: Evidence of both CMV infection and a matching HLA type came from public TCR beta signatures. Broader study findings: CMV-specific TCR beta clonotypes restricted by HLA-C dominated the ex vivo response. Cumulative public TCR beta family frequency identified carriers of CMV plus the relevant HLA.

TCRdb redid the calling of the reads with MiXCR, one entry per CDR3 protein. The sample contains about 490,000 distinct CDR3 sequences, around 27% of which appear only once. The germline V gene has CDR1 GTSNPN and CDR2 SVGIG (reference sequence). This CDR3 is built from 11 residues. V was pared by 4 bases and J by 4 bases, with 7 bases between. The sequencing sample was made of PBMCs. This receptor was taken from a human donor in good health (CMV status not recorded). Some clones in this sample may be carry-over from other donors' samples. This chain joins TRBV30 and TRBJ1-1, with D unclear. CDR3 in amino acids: CAWIRGTEAFF. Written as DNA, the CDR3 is TGTGCCTGGATTCGGGGCACTGAAGCTTTCTTT.